Given below is one T cell receptor (beta chain) in context. The data derive from a study of OX40 agonist ivuxolimab in advanced cancers. TCRdb's table, derived via immunoSEQ multiplex PCR, lists solely in-frame clones and lacks some. This table holds about 45,000 clones, around nine tenths found once. The V and J ends lost 0 bases and 6 bases, in that order; junction bases with no gene match: 5. The CDR3 contains 14 residues. Looked up from germline, CDR1 is SGHDT and CDR2 is YYEEEE. The chain employs TRBV5-6 and TRBJ2-7; 8 positions match TRBD1. Sequencing was performed on CD4+ or CD8+ T cells sorted from blood, taken in a trial of the OX40 agonist ivuxolimab. This sequence originates from an adult with an advanced solid tumor such as melanoma, head and neck, liver or kidney cancer. The CDR3 here is CASSLVQGGFEQYF. In nucleotides, the CDR3 is TGTGCCAGCAGCTTGGTACAGGGGGGATTCGAGCAGTACTTC.